These 26 T cell receptor beta chains came from one sample sequenced in a study of control samples from healthy donors and cancer patients. The repertoire was sequenced with immunoSEQ multiplex PCR; TCRdb's copy has only in-frame clones and lacks some. This table has 110,000 or so clones, roughly 90% appearing once. The sample taken for sequencing was blood. All receptors come from a woman in her forties or fifties in good health.

The rearrangement links TRBV11-2 to TRBJ2-1, with 7 bases that match TRBD2. The CDR3 contains 16 residues. Germline trimming cut 2 bases from V and 6 bases from J; bases unmatched to any gene: 10. Germline CDR1 reads SGHAT; CDR2 reads FQNNGV. The CDR3 loop reads CASSLHGGSSLNEQFF. The CDR3 coding sequence is TGTGCCAGCAGCTTACACGGCGGGAGTTCTCTCAATGAGCAGTTCTTC.

Only one count was recorded for this clone. The chain uses TRBV21-1 and TRBJ2-3; the table names TRBD2, a call not compared with the DNA. TRBV21-1 is a pseudogene locus. This CDR3 spans 16 amino acids. CDR3 in amino acids: CASSSRASGVPDTQYF. The DNA for the CDR3 is TGTGCCAGCAGCAGTCGCGCTAGCGGTGTCCCAGATACGCAGTATTTT.

This chain joins TRBV7-6 and TRBJ2-7, with 9 bases lining up with TRBD1. After removal of 4 bases from V and 4 bases from J, the junction contained 2 bases not matched to a gene. The CDR3 consists of 13 residues. CDR1 is SGHVS, CDR2 FNYEAQ, per germline. CDR3 sequence reads: CASSYGTGYEQYV. CDR3 nucleotides: TGTGCCAGCAGCTACGGGACAGGGTACGAGCAGTACGTC.

V usage is TRBV6-1 and J usage is TRBJ2-3; D uncertain. The V gene's germline CDR1 is MNHNS and CDR2 SASEGT. This CDR3 has 13 residues. V lost 2 bases and J 5 bases, leaving 8 bases between the germline ends. The CDR3 nucleotides read TGTGCCAGCAGTGAAATGCAGGTAGATACGCAGTATTTT. It is translated as CASSEMQVDTQYF.

The chain combines TRBV27 with TRBJ1-3, with D hard to call. From germline, CDR1 is MNHEY and CDR2 SMNVEV (reference sequence). The ends were cut back, 2 bases at V and 0 bases at J, with 11 bases in the middle. CDR3 length equals 16 residues. As DNA, the CDR3 is TGTGCCAGCAGTTTAAGATCGCCCTACTCTGGAAACACCATATATTTT. Protein product: CASSLRSPYSGNTIYF.

The V call is TRBV19, the J call TRBJ2-3, with D perhaps TRBD2 (5 bases). This CDR3 region has 17 residues. Germline loops: CDR1 LNHDA, CDR2 SQIVND (reference sequence). Trimming removed 1 base at V and 2 bases at J, with 16 bases between. CDR3 nucleotide sequence: TGTGCCAGTAGTATAGCCCAGATATCGGGGTTCACAGATACGCAGTATTTT. It is translated as CASSIAQISGFTDTQYF. Filled out from reference TRBV19 and TRBJ2-3, the complete variable domain reads DGGITQSPKYLFRKEGQNVTLSCEQNLNHDAMYWYRQDPGQGLRLIYYSQIVNDFQKGDIAEGYSVSREKKESFPLTVTSAQKNPTAFYLCASSIAQISGFTDTQYFGPGTRLTVL.

The rearrangement links TRBV10-3 to TRBJ1-1, with D unclear. The CDR3 loop spans 13 amino acids. The ends were cut back, 3 bases at V and 6 bases at J, with 11 bases in the middle. Germline V CDR1 and CDR2: ENHRY, SYGVKD. DNA of the CDR3: TGTGCCATCAGTGAACCGGGAAGGGCTGAAGCTTTCTTT. It encodes CAISEPGRAEAFF.

The chain links TRBV2 to TRBJ2-7; D tentatively reads TRBD1 or TRBD2 (6 bases each). This CDR3 is built from 13 residues. In germline, CDR1 is SNHLY, CDR2 FYNNEI. V was trimmed by 6 bases and J by 4 bases, leaving 13 bases between them. This CDR3 reads CASRGAREYEQYV. The CDR3 DNA reads TGTGCCAGCAGGGGGGCACGGGAGTACGAGCAGTACGTC.

V gene TRBV6-6 combines with J gene TRBJ1-5; no firm D call. Trimming left V 5 bases short and J 3 bases short, with 8 bases between. The CDR3 is 13 amino acids. Germline CDR1 reads MNHNY; CDR2 reads SVGAGI (reference sequence). CDR3 in amino acids: CASSQPPNQPQHF. The CDR3 DNA sequence: TGTGCCAGCAGTCAGCCGCCCAATCAGCCCCAGCATTTT.

The chain employs TRBV5-1 and TRBJ2-3; D is unresolved. The V gene lost 4 bases and the J gene lost 0 bases, with 21 bases spanning the gap. Looked up from germline, CDR1 is SGHRS and CDR2 is YFSETQ. The CDR3 sequence is 18 residues long. The CDR3 spells CASSRITLGSSSTDTQYF. The DNA for the CDR3 is TGCGCCAGCAGCCGGATTACTCTTGGGTCTTCCAGCACAGATACGCAGTATTTT.

The chain employs TRBV27 and TRBJ2-3; no clear D. The CDR3 extends over 15 amino acids. Trimming took 3 bases from V and 5 from J, leaving 15 bases between them. Germline values: CDR1 MNHEY, CDR2 SMNVEV (reference sequence). The DNA of the CDR3 is TGTGCCAGCAGTTTCTCAGGTATCGTCGGAGATACGCAGTATTTT. Protein: CASSFSGIVGDTQYF.

The genes are TRBV7-9 and TRBJ2-1, with TRBD2 matching over 9 bases. The germline V gene encodes CDR1 SEHNR and CDR2 FQNEAQ (reference sequence). The CDR3 consists of 18 residues. The V and J ends lost 4 bases and 5 bases, in that order; junction bases with no gene match: 15. The CDR3 is CASSSTTDRTSAHNEQFF. For the CDR3, the DNA is TGTGCCAGCAGCTCGACTACCGACAGGACTAGCGCTCACAATGAGCAGTTCTTC.

The V gene is TRBV11-2, the J gene TRBJ2-7, with 7 bases fitting TRBD1. The V and J ends lost 3 bases and 4 bases, in that order; junction bases with no gene match: 6. The CDR3 consists of 14 residues. Germline V lookup: CDR1 SGHAT, CDR2 FQNNGV. CDR3 bases: TGTGCCAGCAGCTTCGGGACAGACTTGTACGAGCAGTACTTC. This translates into CASSFGTDLYEQYF.

The chain links TRBV2 to TRBJ1-5; TRBD1 aligns across 7 bases. After removal of 6 bases from V and 1 base from J, the junction contained 9 bases not matched to a gene. Germline CDR1 and CDR2: SNHLY and FYNNEI. The CDR3 loop spans 16 amino acids. The CDR3 sequence: CASSGTAIWSNQPQHF. CDR3 sequence (DNA): TGTGCCAGCAGCGGGACAGCAATATGGAGCAATCAGCCCCAGCATTTT.

The genes are TRBV30 and TRBJ2-3; tentative D call: TRBD2 (5 bases). There are 15 residues in the CDR3. Germline CDR1 GTSNPN, CDR2 SVGIG (reference sequence). V was clipped by 1 base and J by 2 bases, with 13 bases between them. CDR3 sequence reads: CAWSGLLEPTDTQYF. CDR3 DNA: TGTGCCTGGAGTGGACTACTCGAACCCACAGATACGCAGTATTTT.

This clone occurred a few times. The chain carries TRBV14 and TRBJ1-2, with D possibly matching TRBD1 (6 bases). Trimming left V 1 base short and J 4 bases short, with 7 bases between. Germline V CDR1 and CDR2: SGHDN, FVKESK. CDR3 length equals 13 residues. CDR3 residues: CASSQVDSYGYTF. In DNA form, the CDR3 reads TGTGCCAGCAGCCAAGTGGACAGCTATGGCTACACCTTC.

This rearrangement joins TRBV4-1 to TRBJ1-3; D remains ambiguous. The CDR3 has 17 amino acids. Germline V lookup: CDR1 MGHRA, CDR2 YSYEKL. V was pared by 2 bases and J by 2 bases, with 16 bases between. This chain's CDR3 is CASSQTIVRGPGNTIYF. The CDR3 nucleotides read TGCGCCAGCAGCCAAACTATAGTGCGGGGTCCTGGAAACACCATATATTTT.

The gene calls are TRBV5-4 and TRBJ2-7; 12 nucleotides line up with TRBD1. Germline CDR1 and CDR2: SGHNT and YYREEE (reference sequence). The CDR3 sequence is 15 residues long. The V gene end was trimmed by 0 bases and the J gene end by 5 bases; junction bases not matched to a gene: 3. The CDR3 protein is CASSLAGTGGNEQYF. The CDR3 nucleotides are TGTGCCAGCAGCTTGGCAGGGACAGGGGGCAACGAGCAGTACTTC.

The gene calls are TRBV20-1 and TRBJ2-7, with TRBD1 identical over 7 bases. After removal of 6 bases from V and 1 base from J, the junction contained 0 bases not matched to a gene. The CDR3 has 11 amino acids. Looked up from germline, CDR1 is DFQATT and CDR2 is SNEGSKA (reference sequence). CDR3 loop: CSATGSYEQYV. CDR3 DNA: TGCAGTGCGACAGGGTCCTACGAGCAGTACGTC.

The chain employs TRBV5-1 and TRBJ1-5; TRBD1 agrees at 7 bases. V trimming: 4 bases; J trimming: 0 bases; junction bases outside the gene matches: 10. This CDR3 comprises 17 residues. Germline assignment: CDR1 SGHRS and CDR2 YFSETQ. CDR3 amino acids: CASSPGDRQYSNQPQHF. In DNA, the CDR3 is TGCGCCAGCAGCCCTGGGGACAGACAATATAGCAATCAGCCCCAGCATTTT.

The J gene is TRBJ2-3, the V gene TRBV2, with 9 bases aligning to TRBD1. V shed 6 bases, J shed 3 bases, and the junction held 7 bases outside the gene matches. The CDR3 spans 15 residues. Looked up from germline, CDR1 is SNHLY and CDR2 is FYNNEI. In DNA form, the CDR3 reads TGTGCCAGCAGGGATGGACAGGGGAGGACAGATACGCAGTATTTT. Translated, it gives CASRDGQGRTDTQYF.

The chain is built from TRBV18 and TRBJ2-7; the D gene is possibly TRBD2 (5 bases). Trimming stripped 5 bases from V and 5 bases from J, with 10 bases between. Germline V gives CDR1 KGHSH, CDR2 LQKENI. The CDR3 has 12 amino acids. CDR3 sequence reads: CASSGSSNEQYV. CDR3 DNA: TGTGCCAGCTCAGGGAGTTCCAACGAGCAGTACGTC.

The V gene is TRBV10-2, the J gene TRBJ2-3; D may be TRBD2 (5 bases). In germline, CDR1 is WSHSY, CDR2 SAAADI. V was pared by 3 bases and J by 6 bases, with 19 bases between. This CDR3 has 16 residues. This chain's CDR3 is CASSDQTTVLSDTQYF. For the CDR3, the DNA is TGCGCCAGCAGTGACCAGACTACTGTATTAAGCGATACGCAGTATTTT.

The chain combines TRBV5-5 with TRBJ2-4; TRBD1 aligns across 8 bases. There are 16 residues in the CDR3. Losses at the gene ends were 0 bases for V and 12 bases for J; bases not matched to a gene: 14. Per germline, CDR1 SGHKS and CDR2 YYEKEE (reference sequence). In DNA form, the CDR3 reads TGTGCCAGCAGCTTGGTTGGGACAGGCTCTCCAGAGGGTCAGTACTTC. Translated, it gives CASSLVGTGSPEGQYF. The full variable domain, completed using reference TRBV5-5 and TRBJ2-4, is DAGVTQSPTHLIKTRGQQVTLRCSPISGHKSVSWYQQVLGQGPQFIFQYYEKEERGRGNFPDRFSARQFPNYSSELNVNALLLGDSALYLCASSLVGTGSPEGQYFGAGTRLSVL.

The rearrangement uses TRBV7-3 and TRBJ1-3; D is uncertain. The germline V gene has CDR1 SGHTA and CDR2 FQGTGA. CDR3 length equals 14 residues. Trimming shortened V by 5 bases and J by 0 bases, and 8 bases separated the two germline ends. The CDR3 loop reads CASSAAGSGNTIYF. CDR3 DNA sequence: TGTGCCAGCAGCGCCGCCGGCTCTGGAAACACCATATATTTT.

The chain couples TRBV19 to TRBJ1-1; 7 nucleotides match TRBD1. V gave up 6 bases and J gave up 2 bases; unmatched junction bases: 15. The CDR3 has 17 amino acids. Per germline, CDR1 LNHDA and CDR2 SQIVND (reference sequence). In DNA, the CDR3 is TGTGCCAGTAGCCATCCGAGGATTACAGGGGTTAACACTGAAGCTTTCTTT. This sequence encodes CASSHPRITGVNTEAFF.